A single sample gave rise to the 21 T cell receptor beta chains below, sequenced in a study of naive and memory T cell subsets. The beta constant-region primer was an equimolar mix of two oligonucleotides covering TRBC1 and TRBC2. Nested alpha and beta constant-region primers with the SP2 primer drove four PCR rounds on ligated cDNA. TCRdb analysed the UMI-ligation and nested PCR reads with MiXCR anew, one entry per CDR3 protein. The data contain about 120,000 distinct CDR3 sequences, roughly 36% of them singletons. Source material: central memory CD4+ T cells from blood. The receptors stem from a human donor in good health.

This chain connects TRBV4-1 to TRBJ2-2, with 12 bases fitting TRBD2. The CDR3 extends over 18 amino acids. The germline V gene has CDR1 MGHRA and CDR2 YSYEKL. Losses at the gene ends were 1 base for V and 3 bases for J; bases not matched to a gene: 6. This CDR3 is CASSQGKLAGGHTGELFF. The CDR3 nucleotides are TGCGCCAGCAGCCAAGGGAAACTAGCGGGAGGTCACACCGGGGAGCTGTTTTTT.

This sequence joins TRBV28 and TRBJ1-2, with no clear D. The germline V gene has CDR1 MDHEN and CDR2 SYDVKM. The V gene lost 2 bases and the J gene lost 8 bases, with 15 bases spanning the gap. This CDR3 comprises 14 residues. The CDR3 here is CASSLTRVWEGYTF. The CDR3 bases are TGTGCCAGCAGTTTAACAAGGGTCTGGGAGGGCTACACCTTC.

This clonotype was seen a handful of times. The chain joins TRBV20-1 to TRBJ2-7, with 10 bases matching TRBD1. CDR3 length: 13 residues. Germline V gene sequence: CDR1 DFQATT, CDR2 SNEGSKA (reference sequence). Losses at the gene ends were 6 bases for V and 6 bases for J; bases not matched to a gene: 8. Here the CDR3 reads CSAPTGGISEQYF. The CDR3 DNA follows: TGCAGTGCCCCGACAGGGGGCATTTCCGAGCAGTACTTC.

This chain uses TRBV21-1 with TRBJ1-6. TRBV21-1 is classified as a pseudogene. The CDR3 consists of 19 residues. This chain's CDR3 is CASSKDFSPQGTENSPLHF. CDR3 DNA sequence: TGTGCCAGCAGCAAAGATTTTAGTCCACAGGGAACGGAGAATTCACCCCTCCACTTT.

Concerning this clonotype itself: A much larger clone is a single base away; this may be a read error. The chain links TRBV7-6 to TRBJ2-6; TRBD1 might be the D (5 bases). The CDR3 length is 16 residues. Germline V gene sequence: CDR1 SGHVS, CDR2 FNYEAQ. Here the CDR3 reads CTSSPYRSSGANVLTF. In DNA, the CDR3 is TGTACCAGCAGCCCATACAGGAGCTCTGGGGCCAACGTCCTGACTTTC.

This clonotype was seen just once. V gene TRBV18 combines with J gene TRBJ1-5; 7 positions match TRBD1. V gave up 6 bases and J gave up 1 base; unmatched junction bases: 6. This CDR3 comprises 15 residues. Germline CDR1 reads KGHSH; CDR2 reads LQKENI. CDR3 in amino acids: CASSPGTASNQPQHF. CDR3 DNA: TGTGCCAGCTCCCCCGGGACAGCGAGCAATCAGCCCCAGCATTTT.

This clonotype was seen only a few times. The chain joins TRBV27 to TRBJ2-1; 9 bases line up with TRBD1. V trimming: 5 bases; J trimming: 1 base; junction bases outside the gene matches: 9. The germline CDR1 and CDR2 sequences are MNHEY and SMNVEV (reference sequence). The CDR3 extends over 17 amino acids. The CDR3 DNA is TGTGCCAGCAGTGGGACAGGGAACCTAAAATCCTACAATGAGCAGTTCTTC. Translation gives CASSGTGNLKSYNEQFF.

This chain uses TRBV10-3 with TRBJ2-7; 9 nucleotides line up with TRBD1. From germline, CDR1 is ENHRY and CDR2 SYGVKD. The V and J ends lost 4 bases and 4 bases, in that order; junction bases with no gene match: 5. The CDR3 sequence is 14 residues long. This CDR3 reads CAISVDRGIYEQYF. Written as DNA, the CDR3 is TGTGCCATCAGTGTCGACAGGGGGATTTACGAGCAGTACTTC.

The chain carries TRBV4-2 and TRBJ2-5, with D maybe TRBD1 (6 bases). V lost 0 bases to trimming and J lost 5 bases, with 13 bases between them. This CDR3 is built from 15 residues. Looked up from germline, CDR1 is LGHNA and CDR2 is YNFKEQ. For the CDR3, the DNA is TGTGCCAGCAGCCAAGAACAGGGTTATGTGGAGACCCAGTACTTC. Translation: CASSQEQGYVETQYF.

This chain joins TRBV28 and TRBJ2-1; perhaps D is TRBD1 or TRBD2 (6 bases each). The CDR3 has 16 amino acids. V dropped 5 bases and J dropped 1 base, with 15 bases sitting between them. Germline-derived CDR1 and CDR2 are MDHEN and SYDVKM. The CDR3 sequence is CASSKFRGGSYNEQFF. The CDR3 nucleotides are TGTGCCAGCAGTAAATTCAGGGGAGGTTCCTACAATGAGCAGTTCTTC.

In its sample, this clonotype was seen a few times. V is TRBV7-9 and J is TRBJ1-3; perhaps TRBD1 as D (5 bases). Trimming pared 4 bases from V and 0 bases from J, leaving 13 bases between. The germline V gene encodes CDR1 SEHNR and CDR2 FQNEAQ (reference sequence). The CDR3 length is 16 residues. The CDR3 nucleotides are TGTGCCAGCAGCTCCTCACCCAGGGCCTCTGGAAACACCATATATTTT. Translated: CASSSSPRASGNTIYF.

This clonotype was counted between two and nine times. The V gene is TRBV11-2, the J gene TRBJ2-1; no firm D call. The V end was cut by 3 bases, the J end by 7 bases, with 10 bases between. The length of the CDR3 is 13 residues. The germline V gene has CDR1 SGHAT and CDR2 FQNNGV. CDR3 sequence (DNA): TGTGCCAGCAGCTTGGTAGGTCAAAATGAGCAGTTCTTC. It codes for CASSLVGQNEQFF.

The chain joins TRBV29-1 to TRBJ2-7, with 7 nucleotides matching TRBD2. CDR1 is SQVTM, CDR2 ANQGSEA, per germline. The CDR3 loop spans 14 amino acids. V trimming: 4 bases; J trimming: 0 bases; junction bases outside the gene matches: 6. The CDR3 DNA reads TGCAGCGTTGGGTCGGGGGGAAGCTCCTACGAGCAGTACTTC. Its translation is CSVGSGGSSYEQYF.

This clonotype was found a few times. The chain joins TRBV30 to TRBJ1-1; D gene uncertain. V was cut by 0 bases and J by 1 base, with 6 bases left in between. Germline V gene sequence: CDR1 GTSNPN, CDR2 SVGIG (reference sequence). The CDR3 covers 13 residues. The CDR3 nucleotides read TGTGCCTGGAGTGTTAAACCGAACACTGAAGCTTTCTTT. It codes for CAWSVKPNTEAFF.

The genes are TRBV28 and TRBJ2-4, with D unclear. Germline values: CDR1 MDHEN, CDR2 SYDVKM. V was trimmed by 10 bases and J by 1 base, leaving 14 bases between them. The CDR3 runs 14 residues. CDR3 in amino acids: CAIQDSRAKNIQYF. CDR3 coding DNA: TGTGCCATCCAGGATAGTAGGGCCAAAAACATTCAGTACTTC.

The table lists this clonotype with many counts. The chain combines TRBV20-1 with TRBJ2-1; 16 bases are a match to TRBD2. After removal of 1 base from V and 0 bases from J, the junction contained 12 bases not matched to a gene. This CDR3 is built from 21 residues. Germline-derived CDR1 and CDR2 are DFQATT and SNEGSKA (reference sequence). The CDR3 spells CSARGYLTGTSGRDSYNEQFF. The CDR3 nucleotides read TGCAGTGCTAGAGGGTACTTGACCGGGACTAGCGGGAGGGACTCCTACAATGAGCAGTTCTTC.

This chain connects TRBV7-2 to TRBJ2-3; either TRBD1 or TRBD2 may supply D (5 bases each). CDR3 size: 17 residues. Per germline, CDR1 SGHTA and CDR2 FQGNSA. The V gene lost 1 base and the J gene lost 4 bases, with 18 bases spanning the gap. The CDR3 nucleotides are TGTGCCAGCAGCTTAGTGGGGCTAGCCAACAGAGCAGATACGCAGTATTTT. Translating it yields CASSLVGLANRADTQYF.

CDR3 nucleotide sequence: TGTGCCAGCAGTGTTTCAAATTCACCCCTCCACTTT. This encodes CASSVSNSPLHF. The chain couples TRBV2 to TRBJ1-6; no clear D. Trimming left V 4 bases short and J 7 bases short, with 5 bases between. Germline lookup yields CDR1 SNHLY and CDR2 FYNNEI. This CDR3 region has 12 residues.

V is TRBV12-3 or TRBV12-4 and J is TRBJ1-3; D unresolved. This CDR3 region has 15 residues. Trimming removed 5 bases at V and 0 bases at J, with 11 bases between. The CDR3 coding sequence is TGTGCCAGCAGTCACCGCCGGAGCTCTGGAAACACCATATATTTT. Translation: CASSHRRSSGNTIYF.

The CDR3 sequence: CSAPPGVGTGELFF. The CDR3 coding sequence is TGCAGTGCCCCCCCGGGGGTTGGCACCGGGGAGCTGTTTTTT. The chain uses TRBV20-1 and TRBJ2-2; maybe TRBD2 (6 bases). The CDR3 covers 14 residues. Germline V gene data show CDR1 as DFQATT and CDR2 as SNEGSKA (reference sequence). Between the trimmed V and J ends, which lost 6 bases and 4 bases, there was a span of 15 bases.

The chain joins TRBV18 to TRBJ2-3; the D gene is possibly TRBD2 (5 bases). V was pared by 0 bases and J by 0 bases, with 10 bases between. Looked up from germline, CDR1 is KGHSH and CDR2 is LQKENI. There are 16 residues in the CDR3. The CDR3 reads CASSPPKRSSTDTQYF. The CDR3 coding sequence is TGTGCCAGCTCACCACCGAAGCGGAGTAGCACAGATACGCAGTATTTT.